This T cell receptor (beta chain) stems from a study of TIL therapy for anti-PD-1-resistant metastatic lung cancer. Background on the study: Tumors were harvested before any PD-1/PD-L1 blockade. Patients had a median age of about 55 years (range about 35-80). Study-level results: This highly selected cohort may not generalize to typical lung cancer patients.

This clone was seen once. Antigen specificity is unknown. This was the immunoSEQ v3 assay. The protocol was immunoSEQ multiplex PCR, while the TCRdb copy is restricted to in-frame clones and leaves out a portion. Of about 60,000 clones listed, roughly 84% are singletons. The time point denotes: pre-treatment sample, taken before nivolumab and TIL therapy. The material sequenced was blood, taken at baseline. The clonotype originates from a person aged 25-80 years with non-small cell lung cancer.

CDR3 amino acids: CASSLLGTLDTDTQYF. The CDR3 DNA is TGTGCCAGCAGTCTCCTGGGAACCCTCGACACAGATACGCAGTATTTT. This chain connects TRBV2 to TRBJ2-3; D gene ambiguous. Germline V gene lookup returns CDR1 SNHLY and CDR2 FYNNEI. The length of the CDR3 is 16 residues. V lost 5 bases, J lost 2 bases, and 17 bases lay in between.